Below, 25 T cell receptor beta chains from the same sample are listed, as sequenced in a study of spatial heterogeneity in lung cancer. One entry per CDR3 protein, called by TCRdb with MiXCR from the 5' RACE reads. The profile covers some 80,000 distinct CDR3 sequences, with under 8.5% appearing a single time and 6.8% taken by the ten largest. Regarding time point: sample taken at primary tumor resection. The sequenced sample was PBMCs, obtained at surgery. The receptors were gathered from a male donor with early-stage non-small cell lung cancer.

This clonotype was counted at least ten times. CDR3: CASSLNLATQAYEQYF. CDR3 nucleotide sequence: TGTGCCAGCAGCTTAAATCTGGCGACTCAAGCCTACGAGCAGTACTTC. The genes are TRBV7-8 and TRBJ2-7, with unresolved D. This CDR3 spans 16 amino acids. Germline CDR1 is SGHVS and CDR2 is FQNEAQ. Between the trimmed V and J ends, which lost 2 bases and 2 bases, there was a span of 16 bases.

This clonotype was seen ten or more times. The chain has TRBV27 and TRBJ2-2; TRBD2 might be the D (6 bases). Trimming took 2 bases from V and 5 from J, leaving 12 bases between them. Germline V gives CDR1 MNHEY, CDR2 SMNVEV (reference sequence). This CDR3 is 15 amino acids long. This CDR3 is CASSLLGSGTGELFF. CDR3 DNA: TGTGCCAGCAGTTTACTGGGGAGCGGGACCGGGGAGCTGTTTTTT.

This chain links TRBV15 with TRBJ1-2; no definite D call. The CDR3 runs to 14 residues. Germline-derived CDR1 and CDR2 are LNHNV and YYDKDF (reference sequence). V lost 5 bases and J lost 7, with 17 bases in between. CDR3 loop: CATSGSRARSGYTF. The DNA of the CDR3 is TGTGCCACCAGCGGGTCGAGGGCCAGATCTGGCTACACCTTC.

This clonotype was seen repeatedly, ten times or more. The rearrangement uses TRBV6-6 and TRBJ2-2; TRBD2 agrees at 13 bases. V trimming: 1 base; J trimming: 7 bases; junction bases outside the gene matches: 6. This CDR3 comprises 17 residues. Germline V gene lookup returns CDR1 MNHNY and CDR2 SVGAGI (reference sequence). CDR3 amino acids: CASSYLGLAGAGGELFF. The CDR3 region has the DNA TGTGCCAGCAGTTACTTAGGACTAGCGGGAGCGGGCGGGGAGCTGTTTTTT.

The gene calls are TRBV5-6 and TRBJ1-2; D is unclear. In germline, CDR1 is SGHDT, CDR2 YYEEEE. V was clipped by 2 bases and J by 7 bases, with 12 bases between them. This CDR3 spans 13 amino acids. CDR3: CASSLGRSSGYTF. The CDR3, as DNA: TGTGCCAGCAGCTTAGGGCGGAGCAGTGGCTACACCTTC.

The V gene is TRBV5-1, the J gene TRBJ1-2, with 7 bases matching TRBD1. Per the germline V gene, CDR1 is SGHRS and CDR2 is YFSETQ. The CDR3 has 14 residues. V lost 4 bases, J lost 0 bases, and 3 bases stayed unmatched. CDR3 DNA: TGCGCCAGCAGCACGGGACAGACTAACTATGGCTACACCTTC. This translates into CASSTGQTNYGYTF.

This clonotype was recorded many times. The chain uses TRBV5-4 and TRBJ1-1; 9 bases agree with TRBD1. Germline CDR1 SGHNT, CDR2 YYREEE (reference sequence). With V trimmed by 4 bases and J by 3 bases, 7 bases remained unmatched. The CDR3 covers 15 residues. The CDR3 is CASSPPGQGYTEAFF. For the CDR3, the DNA is TGTGCCAGCAGCCCGCCGGGACAGGGATACACTGAAGCTTTCTTT.

There are many counts of this clonotype. V and J are TRBV5-1 and TRBJ2-4; D tentatively reads TRBD1 or TRBD2 (6 bases each). There are 14 residues in the CDR3. The germline V and J ends were trimmed by 0 bases and 6 bases, with 10 bases remaining between them. The germline V gene has CDR1 SGHRS and CDR2 YFSETQ. CDR3 DNA: TGCGCCAGCAGCTTGGAAGGGGGACTAAACATTCAGTACTTC. As protein: CASSLEGGLNIQYF.

This clonotype was observed at least ten times. The rearrangement uses TRBV11-2 and TRBJ2-1; 11 nucleotides line up with TRBD2. In germline, CDR1 is SGHAT, CDR2 FQNNGV. This CDR3 is built from 15 residues. Trimming removed 4 bases from V and 7 bases from J; junction bases left unmatched: 6. In DNA, the CDR3 is TGTGCCAGCAGCTCCAGACTAGCGGGAAGGAATGAGCAGTTCTTC. Translated, it gives CASSSRLAGRNEQFF. Using reference TRBV11-2 and TRBJ2-1 for the parts outside the CDR3, the full variable domain is EAGVAQSPRYKIIEKRQSVAFWCNPISGHATLYWYQQILGQGPKLLIQFQNNGVVDDSQLPKDRFSAERLKGVDSTLKIQPAKLEDSAVYLCASSSRLAGRNEQFFGPGTRLTVL.

This clonotype was recorded many times. The CDR3 coding sequence is TGCAGTTCCACCAACCCCAGGAGCTCCTACGAGCAGTACTTC. Its translation: CSSTNPRSSYEQYF. This rearrangement joins TRBV20-1 to TRBJ2-7; D is unclear. Between the trimmed V and J ends, which lost 8 bases and 0 bases, there was a span of 17 bases. This CDR3 is 14 amino acids long. CDR1 and CDR2 (germline): DFQATT, SNEGSKA (reference sequence).

This clonotype appeared many times. V usage is TRBV5-1 and J usage is TRBJ1-2; D possibly corresponds to TRBD1 (5 bases). Germline CDR1 and CDR2: SGHRS and YFSETQ. V was cut by 4 bases and J by 8 bases, with 21 bases left in between. The CDR3 is 15 residues long. The CDR3 protein is CASSDIGTLSWGYTF. The CDR3 DNA reads as TGCGCCAGCAGCGACATAGGGACCCTTTCTTGGGGCTACACCTTC. Using reference TRBV5-1 and TRBJ1-2 for the parts outside the CDR3, the full variable domain is KAGVTQTPRYLIKTRGQQVTLSCSPISGHRSVSWYQQTPGQGLQFLFEYFSETQRNKGNFPGRFSGRQFSNSRSEMNVSTLELGDSALYLCASSDIGTLSWGYTFGSGTRLTVV.

This clonotype was counted many times. This chain uses TRBV2 with TRBJ1-4; D remains unclear. Germline CDR1 SNHLY, CDR2 FYNNEI. The CDR3 runs 12 residues. Trimming shortened V by 6 bases and J by 0 bases, and 2 bases separated the two germline ends. This CDR3 reads CASSATNEKLFF. For the CDR3, the DNA is TGTGCCAGCAGCGCAACTAATGAAAAACTGTTTTTT.

The rearrangement uses TRBV3-1 and TRBJ1-4, with D tentatively TRBD1 (6 bases). The CDR3 loop spans 16 amino acids. The V gene's germline CDR1 is LGHDT and CDR2 YNNKEL (reference sequence). V was shortened by 7 bases and J by 7 bases, with 22 bases between the two germline ends. CDR3 nucleotides: TGTGCCAGCACCTATTCCCCAGGAGGGGGGTCTGAAAAACTGTTTTTT. Its translation: CASTYSPGGGSEKLFF.

Sample share makes this clonotype medium-sized. The chain employs TRBV10-3 and TRBJ1-5, with 8 bases identical to TRBD1. J gave up 6 bases and V 3 bases, and 7 bases lay outside the gene matches. CDR3 length equals 15 residues. CDR1 is ENHRY, CDR2 SYGVKD, per germline. In DNA form, the CDR3 reads TGTGCCATCAGTGAAACAGGGGGTTTGGCTCAGCCCCAGCATTTT. Translation: CAISETGGLAQPQHF.

Only a few counts were recorded for this clonotype. The chain joins TRBV5-1 to TRBJ2-7, with D hard to call. Germline assignment: CDR1 SGHRS and CDR2 YFSETQ. Trimming shortened V by 0 bases and J by 4 bases, and 14 bases separated the two germline ends. CDR3 length equals 15 residues. DNA for the CDR3: TGCGCCAGCAGCTTGGTGGCACCGGTCAGTTACGAGCAGTACTTC. The encoded protein is CASSLVAPVSYEQYF.

For this clonotype: This may come from a read error, since a much larger clone is one base off. V gene TRBV20-1 combines with J gene TRBJ2-1; D not certain. Per germline, CDR1 DFQATT and CDR2 SNEGSKA (reference sequence). CDR3 size: 15 residues. For the CDR3, the DNA is TGCAGTGCCCCCCCGAGGCCTAGTTCCTACAATGAGCAGCTCTTC. Amino acids: CSAPPRPSSYNEQLF.

This clonotype was detected many times. The genes are TRBV2 and TRBJ2-1, with 8 bases identical to TRBD2. The germline gives CDR1 SNHLY, CDR2 FYNNEI. The CDR3 is 15 amino acids. Trimming took 6 bases from V and 9 from J; bases not matched to a gene: 13. Here the CDR3 DNA reads TGTGCCAGCAGGGCCAGCGGGAGCCCTCGTAGTGAGCAGTTCTTC. Its translation: CASRASGSPRSEQFF.

V usage is TRBV19 and J usage is TRBJ2-7; D is unresolved. CDR1 and CDR2 (germline): LNHDA, SQIVND (reference sequence). V was shortened by 4 bases and J by 2 bases, with 12 bases between the two germline ends. This CDR3 has 14 amino acids. As DNA, the CDR3 is TGTGCCAGTAGTAGAGGCTTTGCCACCTACGAGCAGTACTTC. This gives the protein CASSRGFATYEQYF.

This clonotype was picked up a small number of times. CDR3 loop: CASSPINGGPQHF. The CDR3 nucleotides are TGTGCCAGCAGCCCGATAAACGGTGGGCCCCAGCATTTT. The chain has TRBV3-1 and TRBJ1-5, with D hard to call. The CDR3 sequence is 13 residues long. The germline V gene encodes CDR1 LGHDT and CDR2 YNNKEL (reference sequence). Trimming pared 4 bases from V and 9 bases from J, leaving 13 bases between. Looking up the rest from reference TRBV3-1 and TRBJ1-5 gives the full variable domain: DTAVSQTPKYLVTQMGNDKSIKCEQNLGHDTMYWYKQDSKKFLKIMFSYNNKELIINETVPNRFSPKSPDKAHLNLHINSLELGDSAVYFCASSPINGGPQHFGDGTRLSIL.

This clonotype was seen many times. The chain has TRBV12-3 or TRBV12-4 and TRBJ2-3; 11 bases align to TRBD2. This CDR3 comprises 16 residues. With V trimmed by 4 bases and J by 6 bases, 9 bases remained unmatched. Written as DNA, the CDR3 is TGTGCCAGCAGTTCCTCTAGCGGGAGGAGGGCCGATACGCAGTATTTT. Protein sequence: CASSSSSGRRADTQYF.

This clonotype was detected many times. V and J are TRBV7-2 and TRBJ2-3; possibly TRBD1 or TRBD2 for D (5 bases each). The length of the CDR3 is 16 residues. Germline CDR1 is SGHTA and CDR2 is FQGNSA. V lost 0 bases and J 2 bases, leaving 12 bases between the germline ends. CDR3 region: CASSLAAQGVTDTQYF. As DNA, the CDR3 is TGTGCCAGCAGCTTAGCCGCTCAGGGAGTCACAGATACGCAGTATTTT.

The chain joins TRBV7-9 to TRBJ2-4; a weak D match, TRBD1 (5 bases). V dropped 5 bases and J dropped 7 bases, with 12 bases sitting between them. The CDR3 loop spans 13 amino acids. The V gene's germline CDR1 is SEHNR and CDR2 FQNEAQ (reference sequence). The CDR3, as DNA: TGTGCCAGCAGCCTAAGGCCAGGGAACATTCAGTACTTC. Amino acids: CASSLRPGNIQYF.

This chain connects TRBV10-3 to TRBJ2-3, with D uncertain. V gave up 7 bases and J gave up 6 bases, with 14 bases separating them. The germline V gene has CDR1 ENHRY and CDR2 SYGVKD. This CDR3 spans 13 amino acids. The CDR3: CAIKPGIGDTQYF. Here the CDR3 DNA reads TGTGCCATCAAGCCCGGCATTGGGGATACGCAGTATTTT.

The chain has TRBV20-1 and TRBJ1-1, with TRBD1 identical over 8 bases. V trimming: 0 bases; J trimming: 4 bases; junction bases outside the gene matches: 4. The CDR3 contains 14 residues. Germline CDR1 reads DFQATT; CDR2 reads SNEGSKA (reference sequence). The CDR3 sequence: CSARDLGQGTEAFF. DNA for the CDR3: TGCAGTGCTAGAGATCTCGGACAGGGCACTGAAGCTTTCTTT.

This clonotype was observed at least ten times. The chain has TRBV6-1 and TRBJ2-3; TRBD2 is a possible D gene (6 bases). The CDR3 has 16 amino acids. Trimming removed 8 bases from V and 3 bases from J, with 21 bases in between. CDR1 and CDR2 (germline): MNHNS, SASEGT. This CDR3 is CASPRLGKGRTDTQYF. CDR3 nucleotide sequence: TGTGCCAGCCCCCGACTCGGAAAAGGGAGGACAGATACGCAGTATTTT.